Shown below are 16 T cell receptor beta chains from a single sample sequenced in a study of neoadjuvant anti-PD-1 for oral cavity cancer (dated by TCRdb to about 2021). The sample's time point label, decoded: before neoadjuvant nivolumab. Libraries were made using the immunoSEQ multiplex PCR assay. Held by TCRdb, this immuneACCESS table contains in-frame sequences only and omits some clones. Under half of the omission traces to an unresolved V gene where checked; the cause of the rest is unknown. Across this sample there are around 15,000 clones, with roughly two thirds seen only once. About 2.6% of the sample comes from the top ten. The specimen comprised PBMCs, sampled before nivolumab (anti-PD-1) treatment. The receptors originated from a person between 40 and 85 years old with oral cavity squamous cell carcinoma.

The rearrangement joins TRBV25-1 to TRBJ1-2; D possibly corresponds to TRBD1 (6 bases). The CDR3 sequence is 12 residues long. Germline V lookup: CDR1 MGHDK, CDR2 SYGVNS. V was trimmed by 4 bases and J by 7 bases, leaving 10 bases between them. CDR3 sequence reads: CASSAGVIGYTF. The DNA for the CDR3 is TGTGCCAGCAGTGCAGGGGTCATTGGCTACACCTTC.

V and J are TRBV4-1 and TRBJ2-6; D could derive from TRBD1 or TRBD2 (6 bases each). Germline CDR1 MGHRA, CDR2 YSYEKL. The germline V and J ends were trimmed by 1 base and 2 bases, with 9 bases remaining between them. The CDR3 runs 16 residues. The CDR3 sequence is CASSQAGATGANVLTF. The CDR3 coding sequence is TGCGCCAGCAGCCAAGCGGGGGCCACTGGGGCCAACGTCCTGACTTTC.

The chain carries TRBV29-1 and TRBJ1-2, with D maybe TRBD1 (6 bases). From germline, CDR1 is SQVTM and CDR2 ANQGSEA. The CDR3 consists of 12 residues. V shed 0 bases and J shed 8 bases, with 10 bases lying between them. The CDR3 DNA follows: TGCAGCGTTGAAGAAGGGGGGGGAGGCTACACCTTC. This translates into CSVEEGGGGYTF.

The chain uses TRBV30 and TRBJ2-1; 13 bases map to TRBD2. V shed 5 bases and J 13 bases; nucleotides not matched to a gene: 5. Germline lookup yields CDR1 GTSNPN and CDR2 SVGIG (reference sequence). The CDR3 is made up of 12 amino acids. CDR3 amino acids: CAWLLAGGPQFF. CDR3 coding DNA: TGTGCCTGGTTACTAGCGGGAGGGCCCCAGTTCTTC.

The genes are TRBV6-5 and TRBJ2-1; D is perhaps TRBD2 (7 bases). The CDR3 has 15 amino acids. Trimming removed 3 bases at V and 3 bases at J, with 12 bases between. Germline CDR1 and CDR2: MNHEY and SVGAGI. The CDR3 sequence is CASSYRGEGYNEQFF. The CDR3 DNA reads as TGTGCCAGCAGTTATAGGGGGGAGGGCTACAATGAGCAGTTCTTC.

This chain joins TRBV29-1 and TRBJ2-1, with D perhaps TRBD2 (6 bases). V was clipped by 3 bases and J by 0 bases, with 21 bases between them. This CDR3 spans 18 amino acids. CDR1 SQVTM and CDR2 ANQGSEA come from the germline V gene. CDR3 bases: TGCAGCGTTGATTTATTTAGCGAGACTAGGTACTCCTACAATGAGCAGTTCTTC. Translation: CSVDLFSETRYSYNEQFF.

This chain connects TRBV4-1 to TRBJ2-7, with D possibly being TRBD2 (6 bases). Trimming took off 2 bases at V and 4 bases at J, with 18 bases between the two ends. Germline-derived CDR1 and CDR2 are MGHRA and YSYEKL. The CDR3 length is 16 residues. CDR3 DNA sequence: TGCGCCAGCAGCCAACCCGGGAGAAGCCCTACTTACGAGCAGTACTTC. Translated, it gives CASSQPGRSPTYEQYF.

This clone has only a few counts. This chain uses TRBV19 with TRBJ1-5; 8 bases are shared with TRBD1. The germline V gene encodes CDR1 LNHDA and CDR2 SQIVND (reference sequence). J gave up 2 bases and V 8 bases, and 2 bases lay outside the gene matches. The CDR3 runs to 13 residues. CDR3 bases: TGTGCCAGTGTGACAGGGGGCAATCAGCCCCAGCATTTT. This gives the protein CASVTGGNQPQHF.

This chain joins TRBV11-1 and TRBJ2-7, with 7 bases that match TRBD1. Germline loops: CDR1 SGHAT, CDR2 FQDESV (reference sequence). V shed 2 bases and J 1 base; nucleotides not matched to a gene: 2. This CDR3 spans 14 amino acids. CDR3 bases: TGTGCCAGCAGCTTACGGGACAGATCCTACGAGCAGTACTTC. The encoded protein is CASSLRDRSYEQYF. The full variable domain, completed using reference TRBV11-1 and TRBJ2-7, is EAEVAQSPRYKITEKSQAVAFWCDPISGHATLYWYRQILGQGPELLVQFQDESVVDDSQLPKDRFSAERLKGVDSTLKIQPAELGDSAMYLCASSLRDRSYEQYFGPGTRLTVT.

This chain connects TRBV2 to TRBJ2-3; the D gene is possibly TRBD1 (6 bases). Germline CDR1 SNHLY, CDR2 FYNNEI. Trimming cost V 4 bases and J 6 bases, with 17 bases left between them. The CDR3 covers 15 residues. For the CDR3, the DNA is TGTGCCAGCAGTGGGGGCAGGGGAATGGCGGATACGCAGTATTTT. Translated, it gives CASSGGRGMADTQYF. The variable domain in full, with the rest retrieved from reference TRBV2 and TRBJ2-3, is EPEVTQTPSHQVTQMGQEVILRCVPISNHLYFYWYRQILGQKVEFLVSFYNNEISEKSEIFDDQFSVERPDGSNFTLKIRSTKLEDSAMYFCASSGGRGMADTQYFGPGTRLTVL.

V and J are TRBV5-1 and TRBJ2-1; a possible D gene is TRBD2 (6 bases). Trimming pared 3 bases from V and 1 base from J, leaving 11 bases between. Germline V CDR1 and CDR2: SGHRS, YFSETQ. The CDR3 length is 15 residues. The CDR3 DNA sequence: TGCGCCAGCAGCTGGGACTTAACATCCTACAATGAGCAGTTCTTC. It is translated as CASSWDLTSYNEQFF.

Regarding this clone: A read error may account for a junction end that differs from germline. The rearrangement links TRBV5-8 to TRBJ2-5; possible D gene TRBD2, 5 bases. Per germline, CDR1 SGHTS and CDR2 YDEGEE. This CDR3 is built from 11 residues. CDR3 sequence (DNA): TGTGCCAGCAGCATGTGGGAGAGCCAGTACTTC. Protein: CASSMWESQYF.

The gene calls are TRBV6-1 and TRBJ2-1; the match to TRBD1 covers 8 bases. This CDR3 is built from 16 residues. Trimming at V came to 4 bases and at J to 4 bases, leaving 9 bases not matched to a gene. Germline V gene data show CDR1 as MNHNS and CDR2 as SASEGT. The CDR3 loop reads CASSGSQGVGYNEQFF. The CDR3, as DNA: TGTGCCAGCAGTGGGTCACAGGGGGTGGGATACAATGAGCAGTTCTTC.

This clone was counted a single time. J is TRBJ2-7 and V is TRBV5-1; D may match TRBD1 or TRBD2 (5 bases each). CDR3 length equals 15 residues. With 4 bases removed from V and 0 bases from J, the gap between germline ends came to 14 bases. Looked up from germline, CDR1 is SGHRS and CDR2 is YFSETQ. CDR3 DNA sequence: TGCGCCAGCAGCGAAGCAGGGAGAAGCTCCTACGAGCAGTACTTC. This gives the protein CASSEAGRSSYEQYF.

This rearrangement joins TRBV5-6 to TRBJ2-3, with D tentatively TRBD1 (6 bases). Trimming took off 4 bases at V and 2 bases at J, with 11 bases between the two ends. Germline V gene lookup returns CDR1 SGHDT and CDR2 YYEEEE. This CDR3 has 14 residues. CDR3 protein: CASSGRTVTDTQYF. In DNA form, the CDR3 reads TGTGCCAGCAGCGGGCGGACAGTCACAGATACGCAGTATTTT.

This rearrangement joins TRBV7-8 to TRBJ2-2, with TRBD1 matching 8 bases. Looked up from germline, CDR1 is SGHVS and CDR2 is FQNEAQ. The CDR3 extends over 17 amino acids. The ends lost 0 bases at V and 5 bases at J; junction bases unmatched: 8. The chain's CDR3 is CASSLAMSGGLTGELFF. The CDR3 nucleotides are TGTGCCAGCAGCTTAGCGATGTCAGGGGGCTTGACCGGGGAGCTGTTTTTT.